These 29 T cell receptor beta chains were all obtained from the same sample, sequenced in a study of OX40 agonist ivuxolimab in advanced cancers. Some clones are missing from TCRdb's copy, which holds only in-frame ones; the method was immunoSEQ multiplex PCR. The sample records under 15,000 clones, 84% being singletons. Material: CD4+ or CD8+ T cells sorted from blood, obtained in a trial of the OX40 agonist ivuxolimab. These receptors originate from an adult with an advanced solid tumor such as melanoma, head and neck, liver or kidney cancer.

The V gene is TRBV19, the J gene TRBJ2-7, with D tentatively TRBD1 (5 bases). The CDR3 spans 13 residues. Germline V gene sequence: CDR1 LNHDA, CDR2 SQIVND (reference sequence). The V end lost 3 bases, the J end lost 2 bases, and 8 bases lay between the germline ends. The CDR3 DNA reads TGTGCCAGTAGTATCAGGGATCCCTACGAGCAGTACTTC. Translated: CASSIRDPYEQYF. Drawing the rest from reference TRBV19 and TRBJ2-7, the complete variable domain is DGGITQSPKYLFRKEGQNVTLSCEQNLNHDAMYWYRQDPGQGLRLIYYSQIVNDFQKGDIAEGYSVSREKKESFPLTVTSAQKNPTAFYLCASSIRDPYEQYFGPGTRLTVT.

The chain joins TRBV7-3 to TRBJ2-1; tentatively, D is TRBD2 (6 bases). In germline, CDR1 is SGHTA, CDR2 FQGTGA. The CDR3 consists of 16 residues. Trimming shortened V by 1 base and J by 9 bases, and 19 bases separated the two germline ends. The CDR3 DNA sequence: TGTGCCAGCAGCTTAATTGCGGGCGGAGGGGCGAGTGAGCAGTTCTTC. It codes for CASSLIAGGGASEQFF.

The chain uses TRBV6-5 and TRBJ1-1; D ambiguous. The CDR3 is made up of 13 amino acids. Trimming stripped 6 bases from V and 1 base from J, with 9 bases between. From germline, CDR1 is MNHEY and CDR2 SVGAGI. The CDR3 region is CASSPLGNTEAFF. In DNA form, the CDR3 reads TGTGCCAGCAGCCCACTAGGGAACACTGAAGCTTTCTTT.

The chain joins TRBV7-8 to TRBJ1-5, with a weak D call TRBD1 (5 bases). V shed 5 bases and J shed 0 bases, with 8 bases lying between them. Germline V gives CDR1 SGHVS, CDR2 FQNEAQ. The CDR3 runs to 14 residues. The CDR3 loop reads CASSDRYSNQPQHF. CDR3 nucleotides: TGTGCCAGCAGCGACAGATATAGCAATCAGCCCCAGCATTTT.

This sequence joins TRBV5-1 and TRBJ2-7; D unclear. This CDR3 region has 14 residues. Looked up from germline, CDR1 is SGHRS and CDR2 is YFSETQ. Trimming took off 5 bases at V and 7 bases at J, with 19 bases between the two ends. CDR3 sequence reads: CASRVLAHTGEQYF. For the CDR3, the DNA is TGCGCCAGCAGAGTACTCGCTCACACTGGAGAGCAGTACTTC.

This sequence joins TRBV5-1 and TRBJ1-2; D remains unclear. The V end was cut by 4 bases, the J end by 6 bases, with 13 bases between. CDR1 and CDR2 from the germline V gene are SGHRS and YFSETQ. The CDR3 has 13 amino acids. DNA for the CDR3: TGCGCCAGCAGCCTGTCGTGGGCGAATGGCTACACCTTC. This translates into CASSLSWANGYTF.

Written as DNA, the CDR3 is TGTGCCAGCAGTCCCAACACAGATACGCAGTATTTT. Residues: CASSPNTDTQYF. The chain employs TRBV27 and TRBJ2-3; the D is unclear. Germline lookup yields CDR1 MNHEY and CDR2 SMNVEV (reference sequence). This CDR3 has 12 residues. Trimming stripped 5 bases from V and 2 bases from J, with 5 bases between.

This clone was detected only a few times. The chain carries TRBV6-6 and TRBJ2-1; D is tentatively TRBD1 or TRBD2 (5 bases each). CDR1 is MNHNY, CDR2 SVGAGI, per germline (reference sequence). Trimming pared 6 bases from V and 4 bases from J, leaving 10 bases between. This CDR3 region has 13 residues. CDR3 region: CASRGDLYNEQFF. The CDR3 DNA sequence: TGTGCCAGCAGGGGGGACCTATACAATGAGCAGTTCTTC.

The chain recombines TRBV30 with TRBJ2-7; 8 positions match TRBD1. Trimming took 3 bases from V and 4 from J; bases not matched to a gene: 5. The CDR3 is 13 residues long. Looked up from germline, CDR1 is GTSNPN and CDR2 is SVGIG (reference sequence). In nucleotides, the CDR3 is TGTGCCTGGAGCCCGGGACAGGATTACGAGCAGTACTTC. Its translation: CAWSPGQDYEQYF.

V usage is TRBV18 and J usage is TRBJ2-2; TRBD2 agrees at 7 bases. Per germline, CDR1 KGHSH and CDR2 LQKENI. V lost 3 bases, J lost 5 bases, and 6 bases stayed unmatched. The CDR3 has 15 amino acids. The CDR3: CASSPDHGGTGELFF. As DNA, the CDR3 is TGTGCCAGCTCACCGGATCACGGGGGGACCGGGGAGCTGTTTTTT.

V gene TRBV6-1 combines with J gene TRBJ2-7; 11 bases line up with TRBD2. Germline V gene lookup returns CDR1 MNHNS and CDR2 SASEGT. With 3 bases clipped from V and 2 bases from J, the junction kept 3 bases outside the gene matches. The CDR3 is 15 residues long. CDR3 DNA sequence: TGTGCCAGCAGTGAGGGACTAGCGGCTACCTACGAGCAGTACTTC. It translates to CASSEGLAATYEQYF.

The chain is built from TRBV23-1 and TRBJ2-5, with D hard to call. TRBV23-1 is an ORF, with its function uncertain. This CDR3 has 13 residues. V was shortened by 6 bases and J by 5 bases, with 13 bases between the two germline ends. The CDR3 protein is CASSPVQWETQYF. CDR3 nucleotides: TGCGCCAGCAGCCCGGTCCAGTGGGAGACCCAGTACTTC.

The J gene is TRBJ1-3, the V gene TRBV5-6; the match to TRBD1 covers 10 bases. The CDR3 has 14 amino acids. From germline, CDR1 is SGHDT and CDR2 YYEEEE. The V and J ends lost 1 base and 8 bases, in that order; junction bases with no gene match: 3. In DNA form, the CDR3 reads TGTGCCAGCAGCTTGTCCGGACAGGGGGACACCATATATTTT. Protein sequence: CASSLSGQGDTIYF.

V usage is TRBV27 and J usage is TRBJ2-7; 9 bases agree with TRBD2. Germline trimming cut 5 bases from V and 4 bases from J; bases unmatched to any gene: 9. The length of the CDR3 is 15 residues. Germline CDR1 is MNHEY and CDR2 is SMNVEV (reference sequence). CDR3 sequence reads: CASSLAGGPGYEQYF. The CDR3 DNA sequence: TGTGCCAGCAGTCTCGCGGGAGGGCCCGGATACGAGCAGTACTTC.

This clone was found a few times. The gene calls are TRBV4-1 and TRBJ2-7, with TRBD2 matching 7 bases. Per the germline V gene, CDR1 is MGHRA and CDR2 is YSYEKL. CDR3 length equals 15 residues. The trim removed 1 base at V and 6 bases at J, leaving 9 bases unmatched. As DNA, the CDR3 is TGCGCCAGCAGCCAAGCACAGCGGGGATTCGTCGAGCAGTACTTC. This translates into CASSQAQRGFVEQYF.

The chain couples TRBV5-3 to TRBJ2-7; D might be TRBD2 (6 bases). TRBV5-3 is annotated as an ORF whose role is uncertain. The CDR3 has 14 amino acids. The V and J ends lost 4 bases and 3 bases respectively, with 14 bases between them. CDR3 loop: CARSARDWDYEQYF. In nucleotides, the CDR3 is TGTGCCAGAAGCGCAAGGGACTGGGACTACGAGCAGTACTTC.

The chain is built from TRBV6-6 and TRBJ1-4, with 9 bases identical to TRBD1. CDR3 length: 14 amino acids. The ends lost 7 bases at V and 7 bases at J; junction bases unmatched: 7. Germline assignment: CDR1 MNHNY and CDR2 SVGAGI (reference sequence). The CDR3 DNA reads as TGTGCCAGCACCTACAGGGGGCAGGTTGAAAAACTGTTTTTT. It translates to CASTYRGQVEKLFF.

V usage is TRBV4-1 and J usage is TRBJ2-7; TRBD2 might be the D (5 bases). Trimming took off 1 base at V and 4 bases at J, with 14 bases between the two ends. CDR1 MGHRA and CDR2 YSYEKL come from the germline V gene. The CDR3 runs to 15 residues. The CDR3 spells CASSQVGGSEYEQYF. The CDR3, as DNA: TGCGCCAGCAGCCAAGTGGGTGGGAGCGAATACGAGCAGTACTTC.

This sequence joins TRBV4-1 and TRBJ1-3; D ambiguous. Germline V gene lookup returns CDR1 MGHRA and CDR2 YSYEKL. This CDR3 is 12 amino acids long. Trimming removed 0 bases at V and 8 bases at J, with 5 bases between. CDR3 nucleotides: TGCGCCAGCAGCCAAGATCCGCACACCATATATTTT. Protein sequence: CASSQDPHTIYF.

The chain has TRBV2 and TRBJ1-1, with no clear D. The CDR3 extends over 17 amino acids. The germline CDR1 and CDR2 sequences are SNHLY and FYNNEI. V was shortened by 0 bases and J by 1 base, with 15 bases between the two germline ends. The CDR3 bases are TGTGCCAGCAGTGAAGCGCAAGTCTCTTGGGAGAACACTGAAGCTTTCTTT. It is translated as CASSEAQVSWENTEAFF.

The chain is built from TRBV27 and TRBJ2-3; TRBD2 aligns across 15 bases. Germline V gene lookup returns CDR1 MNHEY and CDR2 SMNVEV (reference sequence). With 4 bases clipped from V and 0 bases from J, the junction kept 11 bases outside the gene matches. CDR3 length: 20 residues. CDR3 in amino acids: CASSSLLGLAGGTSTDTQYF. The DNA for the CDR3 is TGTGCCAGCAGTTCCCTGCTCGGACTAGCGGGAGGGACCAGCACAGATACGCAGTATTTT.

This clone appeared a few times. The chain carries TRBV5-6 and TRBJ2-3; 8 nucleotides line up with TRBD2. The CDR3 consists of 15 residues. After removal of 5 bases from V and 6 bases from J, the junction contained 11 bases not matched to a gene. Germline-derived CDR1 and CDR2 are SGHDT and YYEEEE. CDR3 sequence: CASRPEGLEWDTQYF. Written as DNA, the CDR3 is TGTGCCAGCAGACCTGAGGGACTAGAATGGGATACGCAGTATTTT.

The chain uses TRBV7-9 and TRBJ2-7, with TRBD1 as a possible D gene (5 bases). Between the trimmed V and J ends, which lost 5 bases and 2 bases, there was a span of 16 bases. Germline-derived CDR1 and CDR2 are SEHNR and FQNEAQ (reference sequence). This CDR3 has 15 residues. The CDR3 nucleotides read TGTGCCAGCAGCGGCCCCTGGACATCAACCTACGAGCAGTACTTC. Its protein is CASSGPWTSTYEQYF.

As for this clone: The identical CDR3 is also encoded by other nucleotide sequences in the sample. The J gene is TRBJ2-2, the V gene TRBV6-1; maybe TRBD1 (5 bases). The CDR3 has 14 amino acids. V was trimmed by 0 bases and J by 3 bases, leaving 5 bases between them. The germline V gene has CDR1 MNHNS and CDR2 SASEGT. The CDR3 is CASSEAGDTGELFF. For the CDR3, the DNA is TGTGCCAGCAGTGAAGCAGGGGACACCGGGGAGCTGTTTTTT.

This clone was observed once. The J gene is TRBJ1-1, the V gene TRBV7-9; the D is unclear. Germline CDR1 is SEHNR and CDR2 is FQNEAQ (reference sequence). Deletions cut 2 bases from V and 3 bases from J, with 7 bases between. The CDR3 totals 13 residues. For the CDR3, the DNA is TGTGCCAGCAGCTTAACGGCCGACACTGAAGCTTTCTTT. Its translation: CASSLTADTEAFF.

This clone was counted once. The chain couples TRBV6-6 to TRBJ2-1; TRBD2 might be the D (5 bases). The V gene's germline CDR1 is MNHNY and CDR2 SVGAGI (reference sequence). The V end was cut by 0 bases, the J end by 4 bases, with 13 bases between. This CDR3 spans 16 amino acids. The CDR3 loop reads CASSYSGVGNYNEQFF. The CDR3 DNA sequence: TGTGCCAGCAGTTACTCCGGGGTTGGAAATTACAATGAGCAGTTCTTC.

This sequence joins TRBV19 and TRBJ2-5, with 15 positions matching TRBD2. Germline V gives CDR1 LNHDA, CDR2 SQIVND (reference sequence). The CDR3 has 17 residues. The V gene end was trimmed by 5 bases and the J gene end by 4 bases; junction bases not matched to a gene: 8. CDR3: CASSSGLAGGWGETQYF. CDR3 nucleotides: TGTGCCAGTAGTTCGGGACTAGCGGGAGGTTGGGGAGAGACCCAGTACTTC. Filled out from reference TRBV19 and TRBJ2-5, the complete variable domain reads DGGITQSPKYLFRKEGQNVTLSCEQNLNHDAMYWYRQDPGQGLRLIYYSQIVNDFQKGDIAEGYSVSREKKESFPLTVTSAQKNPTAFYLCASSSGLAGGWGETQYFGPGTRLLVL.

The CDR3, as DNA: TGTGCCAGCAGCTTGGGGGGACCCTACGAGCAGTACTTC. Translating it yields CASSLGGPYEQYF. This chain joins TRBV5-5 and TRBJ2-7; D assignment may be TRBD1 or TRBD2 (5 bases each). The CDR3 sequence is 13 residues long. The germline gives CDR1 SGHKS, CDR2 YYEKEE (reference sequence). V was cut by 0 bases and J by 2 bases, with 6 bases left in between.

This chain uses TRBV19 with TRBJ1-3, with D perhaps TRBD1 (5 bases). CDR1 LNHDA and CDR2 SQIVND come from the germline V gene (reference sequence). The CDR3 is made up of 16 amino acids. V lost 5 bases to trimming and J lost 0 bases, with 14 bases between them. CDR3 DNA: TGTGCCAGTAGTCGGGGACCGACTCGCTCTGGAAACACCATATATTTT. Translated, it gives CASSRGPTRSGNTIYF.